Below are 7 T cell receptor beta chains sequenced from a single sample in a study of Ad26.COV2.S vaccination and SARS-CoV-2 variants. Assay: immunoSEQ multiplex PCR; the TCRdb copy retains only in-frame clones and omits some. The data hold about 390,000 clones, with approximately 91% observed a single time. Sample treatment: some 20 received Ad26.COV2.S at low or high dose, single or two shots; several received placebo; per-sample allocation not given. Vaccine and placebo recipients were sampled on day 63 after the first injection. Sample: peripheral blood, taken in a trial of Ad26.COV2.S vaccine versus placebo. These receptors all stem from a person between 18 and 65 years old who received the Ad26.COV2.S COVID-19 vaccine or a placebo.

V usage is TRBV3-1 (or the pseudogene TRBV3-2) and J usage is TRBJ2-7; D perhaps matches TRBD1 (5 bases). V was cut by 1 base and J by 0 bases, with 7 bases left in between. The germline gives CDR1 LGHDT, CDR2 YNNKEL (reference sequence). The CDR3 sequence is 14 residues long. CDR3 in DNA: TGTGCCAGCAGCCAAGCAGGGATCTCCTACGAGCAGTACTTC. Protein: CASSQAGISYEQYF.

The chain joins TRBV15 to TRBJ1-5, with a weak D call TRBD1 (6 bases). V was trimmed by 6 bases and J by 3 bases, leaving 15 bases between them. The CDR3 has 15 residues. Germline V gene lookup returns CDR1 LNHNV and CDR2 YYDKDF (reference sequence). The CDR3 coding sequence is TGTGCCACCAGAGAGGGGGGGAGCGCCAATCAGCCCCAGCATTTT. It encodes CATREGGSANQPQHF.

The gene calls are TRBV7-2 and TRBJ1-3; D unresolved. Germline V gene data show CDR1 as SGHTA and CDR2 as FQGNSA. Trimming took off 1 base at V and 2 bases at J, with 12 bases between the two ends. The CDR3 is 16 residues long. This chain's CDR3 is CASSLGVPRTGNTIYF. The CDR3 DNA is TGTGCCAGCAGCTTAGGGGTACCACGAACTGGAAACACCATATATTTT.

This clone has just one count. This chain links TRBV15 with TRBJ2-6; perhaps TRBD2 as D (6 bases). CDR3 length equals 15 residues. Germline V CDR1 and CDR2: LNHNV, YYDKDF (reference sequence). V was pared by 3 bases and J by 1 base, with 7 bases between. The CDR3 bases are TGTGCCACCAGCAGGGGGACTTCTGGGGCCAACGTCCTGACTTTC. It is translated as CATSRGTSGANVLTF. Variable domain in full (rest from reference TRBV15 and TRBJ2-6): DAMVIQNPRYQVTQFGKPVTLSCSQTLNHNVMYWYQQKSSQAPKLLFHYYDKDFNNEADTPDNFQSRRPNTSFCFLDIRSPGLGDTAMYLCATSRGTSGANVLTFGAGSRLTVL.

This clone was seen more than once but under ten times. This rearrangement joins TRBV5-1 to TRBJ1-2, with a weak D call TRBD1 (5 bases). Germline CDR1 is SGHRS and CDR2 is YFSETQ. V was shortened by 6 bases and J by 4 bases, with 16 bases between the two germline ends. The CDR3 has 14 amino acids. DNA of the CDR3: TGCGCCAGCAACCCCGCAGGGTGGGCCTATGGCTACACCTTC. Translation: CASNPAGWAYGYTF.

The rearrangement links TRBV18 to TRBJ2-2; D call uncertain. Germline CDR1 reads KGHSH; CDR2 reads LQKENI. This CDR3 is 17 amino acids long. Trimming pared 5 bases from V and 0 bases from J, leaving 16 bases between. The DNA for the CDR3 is TGTGCCAGCTCATCTCGGCTCAGTAATACGAACACCGGGGAGCTGTTTTTT. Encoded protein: CASSSRLSNTNTGELFF.

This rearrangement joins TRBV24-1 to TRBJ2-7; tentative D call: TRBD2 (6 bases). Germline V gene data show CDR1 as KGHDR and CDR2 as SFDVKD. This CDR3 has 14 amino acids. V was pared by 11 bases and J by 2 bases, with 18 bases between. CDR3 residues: CAILGGGKTYEQYF. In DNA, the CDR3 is TGTGCCATCCTGGGAGGAGGTAAGACCTACGAGCAGTACTTC.